The rows below give T cell receptor beta chains drawn from one sample of a study of T cell repertoires in aging, cancer and after chemotherapy. TCRdb processed the multiplex PCR reads anew with MiXCR; each CDR3 protein has one entry. The data show 3,500 to 4,500 distinct CDR3 sequences, approximately 23% seen once. The sample comprised blood. The source of these receptors is a human donor in good health. The donor label of this sample is uncertain. Each CDR3 is given with its conserved first and last residue. D genes are given only for firm matches. Not all rows give a size; the values are once, few, many and, for expanded clones, a class.

TRBV20-1	NA	NA	TRBJ1-1	TGCAGTGCTAGCGTCACAAACACTGAAGCTTTCTTT	CSASVTNTEAFF
TRBV19	medium-sized	NA	TRBJ2-1	TGTGCCAGTGGAGGGCAGGTCCATGAGCAGTTCTTC	CASGGQVHEQFF
TRBV7-2	NA	NA	TRBJ2-1	TGTGCCAGCAGCCCGGGGCGGAGACAGCGAGGGTACAATGAGCAGTTCTTC	CASSPGRRQRGYNEQFF
TRBV7-3	NA	NA	TRBJ1-1	TGTGCCAGCAGCATTGACAGGACCGAAGTTTTCTTT	CASSIDRTEVFF
TRBV7-2	NA	NA	TRBJ1-2	TGTGCCAGCAGCTTAGACAGGAGTGCGGACTATGGCTACACCTTC	CASSLDRSADYGYTF
TRBV5-1	NA	NA	TRBJ2-5	TGCGCCAGCAGCCTGGGGCGGACTGTGGAGGAGACCCAGTACTTC	CASSLGRTVEETQYF
TRBV27	medium-sized	TRBD2	TRBJ2-1	TGTGCCAGCAGTTTCTCAACTCGGGGGGCCTACAATGAGCAGTTCTTC	CASSFSTRGAYNEQFF
TRBV14	NA	NA	TRBJ2-5	TGTGCCAGCAGCTTCCGGGGGAGTCGGGAGACCCAGTACTTC	CASSFRGSRETQYF
TRBV6-1	medium-sized	NA	TRBJ2-7	TGTGCCAGCAGTGAATTCCTTACCTACGAGCAGTACTTC	CASSEFLTYEQYF
TRBV6-2/TRBV6-3	NA	TRBD1	TRBJ1-2	TGTGCCAGCAGACCTCCGGGGGACAGGAGAGCCTACACCTTC	CASRPPGDRRAYTF
TRBV12-5	NA	NA	TRBJ1-5	TGTGCTAGTGGTTTCTTAAATCAGCCCCAGCATTTT	CASGFLNQPQHF
TRBV20-1	few	TRBD1	TRBJ2-7	TGCAGTGCTAGGACAGGGCGGTACGAGCAGTACTTC	CSARTGRYEQYF
TRBV20-1	NA	NA	TRBJ2-6	TGCAGTGCTAGAAATCTGGGCTCTGGGGCCAACGTCCTGACTTTC	CSARNLGSGANVLTF
TRBV30	few	TRBD1	TRBJ2-7	TGTGCCTGGAGCCCAGGGGGCGAGGACGAGCAGTACTTC	CAWSPGGEDEQYF
TRBV20-1	NA	TRBD1	TRBJ2-5	TGCAGTGCTAGTTTCGGACAGGGGCGAAGAGAGACCCAGTACTTC	CSASFGQGRRETQYF
TRBV6-5	NA	NA	TRBJ2-3	TGTGCCAGCAGTTACTCCGGGAGAGGAACAGATACGCAGTATTTT	CASSYSGRGTDTQYF
TRBV11-1	medium-sized	NA	TRBJ1-1	TGTGCCAGCAGCTTAGCCCTGGTGAGGCGGAACACTGAAGCTTTCTTT	CASSLALVRRNTEAFF
TRBV30	NA	TRBD2	TRBJ2-3	TGTGCCTGGGGGGCGGGGGAAGGCACAGATACGCAGTATTTT	CAWGAGEGTDTQYF
TRBV19	NA	TRBD1	TRBJ1-1	TGTGCCAGTAGTAGACAGGGGAAAGCAGCTTTCTTT	CASSRQGKAAFF
TRBV7-9	NA	TRBD2	TRBJ2-1	TGTGCCAGCAGCTTAGAGCACATTCGACTAGCGGCCAATGAGCAGTTCTTC	CASSLEHIRLAANEQFF
TRBV6-5	medium-sized	NA	TRBJ1-2	TGTGCCAGCGTCGACCTCCTGACAGGAAACTATGGCTACACCTTC	CASVDLLTGNYGYTF
TRBV12-3/TRBV12-4	medium-sized	NA	TRBJ1-5	TGTGCCAGCAGTTATCGACAGAGAGATCAGCCCCAGCATTTT	CASSYRQRDQPQHF
TRBV6-1	NA	TRBD2	TRBJ2-7	TGTGCCAGCAGTGGCCAGACCGGGGGGACGCGGGTTCAATCCTACGAGCAGTACTTC	CASSGQTGGTRVQSYEQYF
TRBV6-4	medium-sized	NA	TRBJ2-2	TGTGCCAGCAGTGACAGGGACACCGGGGAGCTGTTTTTT	CASSDRDTGELFF